Listed below are T cell receptor beta chains from one sample, sequenced in a study of cytomegalovirus exposure and HLA in healthy donors. Produced via immunoSEQ multiplex PCR; TCRdb's table is partial and in-frame only. The table lists a few hundred thousand clones, roughly 84% of them singletons. The sample comprised PBMCs. The receptors derive from a woman in her twenties or thirties in good health and CMV-seropositive. Both conserved end residues are part of each CDR3. Fields, in order: CDR3 DNA, CDR3 protein, D gene, V gene, J gene, clone size, CDR3 length. D genes are given only for firm matches. Size values are once, few and many counts, or a class for expanded clones, and some rows have none.

TGTGCCAGCAGCACTCAAACCCTAGCGGGAGAGCAGTTCTTC	CASSTQTLAGEQFF	TRBD2	TRBV7-2	TRBJ2-1	-	14
TGCGCCAGTCGTCTAGTGTCGGACACCGGGGAGCTGTTTTTT	CASRLVSDTGELFF	-	TRBV5-1	TRBJ2-2	-	14
TGTGCCAGTACTGGGGGATGGATTGCGAACACCGGGGAGCTGTTTTTT	CASTGGWIANTGELFF	-	TRBV19	TRBJ2-2	few	16
TGTGCCAGCACCCTCCCGGGCACCTACGAGCAGTACTTC	CASTLPGTYEQYF	-	TRBV6-6	TRBJ2-7	-	13
TGTGCCAGCAGTGAGGGGGCGCATCAGCCCCAGCATTTT	CASSEGAHQPQHF	-	TRBV6-4	TRBJ1-5	-	13
TGCAGCGTCTTAAGGGGGACTAGCGGGGACGAGCAGTACTTC	CSVLRGTSGDEQYF	TRBD2	TRBV29-1	TRBJ2-7	-	14
TGTGCCAGCTCACCCGGGGCAGATGGGAGCTACGAGCAGTACTTC	CASSPGADGSYEQYF	-	TRBV18	TRBJ2-7	-	15
TGTGCCAGCAGCTTCTTAAGAACCGAGCAGTACTTC	CASSFLRTEQYF	-	TRBV13	TRBJ2-7	few	12
TGTGCCAGCAGTCGAGGGGCGGGAAACACTGAAGCTTTCTTT	CASSRGAGNTEAFF	-	TRBV6-5	TRBJ1-1	-	14
TGTGCCAGCAGTGACTGGGACGCCGGGGAGCTGTTTTTT	CASSDWDAGELFF	-	TRBV25-1	TRBJ2-2	-	13
TGTGCCAGCAGCCACCGACAAGACAGGCTTGTATATTTT	CASSHRQDRLVYF	-	TRBV14	TRBJ1-3	-	13
TGTGCCAGCGATTATTTGGTCGCCCCAGATACGCAGTATTTT	CASDYLVAPDTQYF	-	TRBV6-1	TRBJ2-3	once	14
TGTGCCAGCAGTCGACAGGGTCCTGAGCAGTTCTTC	CASSRQGPEQFF	TRBD1	TRBV28	TRBJ2-1	-	12
TGTGCCAGCAGCACACAGCTGGAGACTGAAGCTTTCTTT	CASSTQLETEAFF	-	TRBV13	TRBJ1-1	-	13
TGCGCCAGCAGCTTGGATATAGCGGGTGGAATGTATGAGCAGTTCTTC	CASSLDIAGGMYEQFF	TRBD2	TRBV5-1	TRBJ2-1	-	16
TGCGCCAGCAGCTTGGCTCCGGGAACAGAGACCCAGTACTTC	CASSLAPGTETQYF	-	TRBV5-1	TRBJ2-5	once	14
TGCAGCGTTGAAGGTGGGACGGGGAACTACGAGCAGTACTTC	CSVEGGTGNYEQYF	-	TRBV29-1	TRBJ2-7	once	14
TGTGCCAGCAGTGCTAACCCCCGGGGCCCTCACTATGGCTACACCTTC	CASSANPRGPHYGYTF	-	TRBV27	TRBJ1-2	once	16
TGTGCCAGCAGCATTGGCGGGAGTTCCTACGAGCAGTACTTC	CASSIGGSSYEQYF	TRBD2	TRBV5-6	TRBJ2-7	-	14
TGTGCCAGCAGCCAAGCGGTTCCTGGAAACACCATATATTTT	CASSQAVPGNTIYF	-	TRBV4-2	TRBJ1-3	-	14
TGTGCCAGCAGTTACGGTCGTAGCTCCTACGAGCAGTACTTC	CASSYGRSSYEQYF	-	TRBV6-5	TRBJ2-7	-	14
TGTGCCAGCATGGGCCCACCCCCCTCCTACAATGAGCAGTTCTTC	CASMGPPPSYNEQFF	-	TRBV27	TRBJ2-1	-	15